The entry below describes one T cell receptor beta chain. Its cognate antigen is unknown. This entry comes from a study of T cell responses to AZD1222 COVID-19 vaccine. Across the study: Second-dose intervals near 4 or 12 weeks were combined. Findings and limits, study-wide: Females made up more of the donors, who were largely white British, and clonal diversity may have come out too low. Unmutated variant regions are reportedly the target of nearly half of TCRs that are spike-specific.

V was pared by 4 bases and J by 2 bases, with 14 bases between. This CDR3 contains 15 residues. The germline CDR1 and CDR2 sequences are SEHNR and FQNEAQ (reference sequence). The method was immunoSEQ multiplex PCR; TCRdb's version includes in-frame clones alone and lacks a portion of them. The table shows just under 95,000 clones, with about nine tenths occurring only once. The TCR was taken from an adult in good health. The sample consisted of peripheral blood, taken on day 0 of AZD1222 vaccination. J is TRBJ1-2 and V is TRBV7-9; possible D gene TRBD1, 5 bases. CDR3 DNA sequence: TGTGCCAGCAGCTATTTCGGGTCAGGGAACTATGGCTACACCTTC. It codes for CASSYFGSGNYGYTF.